A selection of T cell receptor beta chains follows, all from one sample in a study of early T cells in non-severe SARS-CoV-2 infection. TCRdb reanalysed the 5' RACE reads using MiXCR and keeps one entry per CDR3 protein. The table shows around 60,000 distinct CDR3 sequences, with roughly 18% occurring only once. The input for sequencing was whole blood, taken at baseline. Source of these receptors: an adult who was a healthcare worker with PCR-confirmed SARS-CoV-2 infection or an uninfected control (not recorded which). Both conserved end residues are part of each CDR3. The size entry is marked missing in some rows and otherwise reads once, few, many or a size class.

few TRBJ2-2 TRBV10-1 CASSERPGSGELFF
- TRBJ2-7 TRBV20-1 CSATSGGAREQYF
- TRBJ1-2 TRBV5-1 CASSLIGDYGYTF
- TRBJ2-4 TRBV21-1 CASSNQCPGKNIQYF
- TRBJ1-6 TRBV10-3 CAISDRGLRNSPLHF
many TRBJ2-2 TRBV10-2 CASSETGYTGELFF
- TRBJ1-5 TRBV6-1 CASSGPSSNQPQHF
few TRBJ1-2 TRBV12-3/TRBV12-4 CASSLRPFGYTF
- TRBJ1-5 TRBV28 CASSYNQPQHF
- TRBJ2-2 TRBV7-8 CASSPNHDSRARAGELFF
few TRBJ2-7 TRBV10-3 CAISESLGTGSNEQYF
- TRBJ1-1 TRBV24-1 CATSEGTGRNTEAFF
- TRBJ2-5 TRBV6-1 CASSEAASYQETQYF
few TRBJ1-4 TRBV4-2 CASRPQENSNEKLFF
few TRBJ1-1 TRBV6-5 CASRTFRGLDEAFF
- TRBJ2-6 TRBV27 CASSLLSGANVLTF
few TRBJ1-6 TRBV28 CASEQQDSPLHF
- TRBJ1-6 TRBV20-1 CSARETANLHF
- TRBJ2-1 TRBV20-1 CSADELAGVNEQFF
few TRBJ2-1 TRBV11-2 CASSLVAGTYNEQFF
few TRBJ2-5 TRBV10-3 CATSSRDFPYF
few TRBJ2-7 TRBV27 CASSSGDFRTYEQYF
few TRBJ2-3 TRBV5-6 CASSLHRLVRDTQYF
- TRBJ1-6 TRBV30 CAWSANSPLHF
few TRBJ2-7 TRBV27 CASSITRGSSYEQYF
many TRBJ2-3 TRBV7-9 CASSSPTGGETDTQYF